The present entry profiles one T cell receptor beta chain with its context. The target antigen is unknown. This specimen comes from a study of CXCR3-negative and CXCR3-positive naive CD8 T cells. Study-wide results and limits: Comparably high diversity was seen in both naive subsets, and much lower diversity in memory CD8+ cells. Naive CXCR3-negative and CXCR3-positive cells had similar TRBV-TRBJ usage; memory differed.

A CD45RO-CCR7+CD27+CD95- profile was what naive CD8+ T cells displayed. Libraries of TRB cDNA were made by 5' RACE and carried UMIs. Reanalyzing the 5' RACE reads, TCRdb keeps one entry per CDR3 protein, without DNA. Recorded here are over 100,000 distinct CDR3 sequences; the top ten clones represent nearly 0.5%. This CDR3 is built from 16 residues. The germline V gene encodes CDR1 LNHDA and CDR2 SQIVND (reference sequence). The source material was naive CXCR3- CD8+ T cells from blood. The subset: CD45RO-CCR7+CD27+CD95- naive CD8+ T cells lacking CXCR3 (TNR3-). The chain couples TRBV19 to TRBJ1-5; TCRdb picks TRBD1, but there is no DNA to check that call. The origin of this receptor is a human donor in good health. Some clones in this sample may be carry-over from other donors' samples. CDR3 loop: CASSMSGGRSNQPQHF.